The clone carrying this T cell receptor (beta chain) was detected a few times. This entry belongs to a study of identical twins. CDR1 and CDR2 from the germline V gene are SNHLY and FYNNEI. The V gene lost 7 bases and the J gene lost 1 base, with 13 bases spanning the gap. CDR3 size: 14 residues. TCRdb re-called the 5' RACE reads with MiXCR, one entry per CDR3 protein. The data contain approximately 280,000 distinct CDR3 sequences, roughly 8.6% of them singletons. These data are also associated with another study on yellow fever vaccine responses in identical twins.

The clonotype originates from a woman aged 18-29 years in good health. Source material: memory (CD45RO+) T cells sorted from blood. The chain employs TRBV2 and TRBJ2-5; D gene ambiguous. Here the CDR3 DNA reads TGTGCCAGCAAAAAGGAAGTAACCCAAGAGACCCAGTACTTC. Protein product: CASKKEVTQETQYF.